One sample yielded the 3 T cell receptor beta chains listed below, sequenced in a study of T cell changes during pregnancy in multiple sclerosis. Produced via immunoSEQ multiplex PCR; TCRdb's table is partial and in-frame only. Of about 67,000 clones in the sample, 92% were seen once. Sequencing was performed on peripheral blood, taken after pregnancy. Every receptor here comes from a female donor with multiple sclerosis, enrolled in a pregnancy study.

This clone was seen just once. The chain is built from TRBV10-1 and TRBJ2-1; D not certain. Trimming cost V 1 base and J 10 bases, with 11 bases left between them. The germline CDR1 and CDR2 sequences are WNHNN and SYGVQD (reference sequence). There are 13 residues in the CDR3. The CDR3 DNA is TGCGCCAGCAGTGAGTTCAGCGTAGGCGAGCAGTTCTTC. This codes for CASSEFSVGEQFF.

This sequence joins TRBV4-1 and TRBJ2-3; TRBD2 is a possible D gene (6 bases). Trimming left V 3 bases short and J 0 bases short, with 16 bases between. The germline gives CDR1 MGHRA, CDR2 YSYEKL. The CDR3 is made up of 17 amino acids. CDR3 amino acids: CASSHRLTRASTDTQYF. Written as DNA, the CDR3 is TGCGCCAGCAGCCACAGACTGACTAGAGCTAGCACAGATACGCAGTATTTT.

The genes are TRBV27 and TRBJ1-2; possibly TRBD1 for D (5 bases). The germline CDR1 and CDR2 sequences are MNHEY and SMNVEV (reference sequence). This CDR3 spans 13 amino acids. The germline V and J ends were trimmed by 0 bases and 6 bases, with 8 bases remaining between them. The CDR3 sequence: CASSLSGQNGYTF. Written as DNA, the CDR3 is TGTGCCAGCAGTTTATCCGGACAAAATGGCTACACCTTC.